Each of the 7 T cell receptor beta chains below was sequenced from the same sample in a study of CD8+CD57+ T cells in acquired aplastic anemia. Template material for TCR beta VDJ and CDR3 profiling consisted of genomic DNA. One entry per CDR3 protein, called by TCRdb with MiXCR from the reads. The sample yields roughly 280,000 distinct CDR3 sequences, 45% to 65% seen once. For sequencing, patients were chosen who had shown expansion of CD8+CD57+ cells by flow cytometry. Sequenced input: sorted CD4+, CD8+, or CD8+CD57+ T cells (not recorded which) from PBMCs. These receptors came from a human donor with aplastic anemia.

This clonotype has a handful of counts. V is TRBV10-3 and J is TRBJ1-1, with D perhaps matching TRBD1 (5 bases). V shed 7 bases and J shed 1 base, with 10 bases lying between them. Germline assignment: CDR1 ENHRY and CDR2 SYGVKD. CDR3 length: 13 residues. CDR3 bases: TGTGCCATCAACGGCAGGGAGAACACTGAAGCTTTCTTT. Protein: CAINGRENTEAFF.

The V and J genes are TRBV9 and TRBJ2-7; perhaps TRBD2 as D (6 bases). The length of the CDR3 is 12 residues. Germline CDR1 and CDR2: SGDLS and YYNGEE. Trimming removed 6 bases at V and 5 bases at J, with 12 bases between. This chain's CDR3 is CASTGGVDEQYF. The CDR3 DNA is TGTGCCAGCACCGGGGGAGTCGACGAGCAGTACTTC.

This chain uses TRBV7-9 with TRBJ1-3, with unresolved D. Germline CDR1 SEHNR, CDR2 FQNEAQ (reference sequence). V was trimmed by 5 bases and J by 0 bases, leaving 11 bases between them. The CDR3 runs to 15 residues. The CDR3 DNA reads as TGTGCCAGCAGCCGAGGCGGTAGCTCTGGAAACACCATATATTTT. This encodes CASSRGGSSGNTIYF.

This clonotype was observed at least ten times. The chain has TRBV6-1 and TRBJ2-5; D not certain. The CDR3 has 11 residues. The V gene lost 7 bases and the J gene lost 4 bases, with 7 bases spanning the gap. Germline CDR1 and CDR2: MNHNS and SASEGT. The CDR3 DNA reads as TGTGCCAGCAATGTAAGAGAGACCCAGTACTTC. Protein product: CASNVRETQYF.

This rearrangement joins TRBV11-2 to TRBJ2-5; D possibly matches TRBD1 or TRBD2 (6 bases each). Between the trimmed V and J ends, which lost 3 bases and 5 bases, there was a span of 16 bases. This CDR3 comprises 15 residues. Germline V gene lookup returns CDR1 SGHAT and CDR2 FQNNGV. CDR3 nucleotides: TGTGCCAGCAGCTTGGGGGGCAGGGATGCGGAGACCCAGTACTTC. It specifies CASSLGGRDAETQYF.

With respect to this clonotype: Germline and junction disagree at one end, which may indicate a read error. The rearrangement joins TRBV5-1 to TRBJ2-3; D is possibly TRBD2 (6 bases). This CDR3 has 14 amino acids. Per the germline V gene, CDR1 is SGHRS and CDR2 is YFSETQ. CDR3 DNA sequence: TGTGCCAGCAGCATTACGCGGGGTACAGATACGCAGTATTTT. Residues: CASSITRGTDTQYF.

CDR3 in amino acids: CASSFGQGVYNEQFF. CDR3 bases: TGTGCCAGCAGTTTCGGGCAGGGGGTATACAATGAGCAGTTCTTC. The chain has TRBV12-3 or TRBV12-4 and TRBJ2-1; 7 bases are a match to TRBD1. The CDR3 runs to 15 residues. Germline trimming cut 3 bases from V and 4 bases from J; bases unmatched to any gene: 6.